The 32 T cell receptor beta chains below come from one sample, sequenced in a study of blood T cell repertoires in COVID-19. The assay was immunoSEQ multiplex PCR, and TCRdb's table has in-frame clones only and misses some. The data contain around 280,000 clones, approximately 86% of them singletons. Sequencing used peripheral blood. The source is a young woman who had recovered from COVID-19.

The CDR3 region is CASSVDGRGKQYF. In DNA form, the CDR3 reads TGTGCCAGCAGCGTAGACGGGAGGGGTAAGCAGTACTTC. The rearrangement links TRBV9 to TRBJ2-7; TRBD2 matches 8 bases. From germline, CDR1 is SGDLS and CDR2 YYNGEE. This CDR3 has 13 residues. Losses at the gene ends were 0 bases for V and 8 bases for J; bases not matched to a gene: 4.

Only one count was recorded for this clone. The chain recombines TRBV7-9 with TRBJ2-3; TRBD2 matches 8 bases. J was trimmed by 1 base and V by 1 base; bases with no gene match: 7. The germline gives CDR1 SEHNR, CDR2 FQNEAQ (reference sequence). The CDR3 runs to 17 residues. CDR3 sequence (DNA): TGTGCCAGCAGCTTAGAGGCGGGGGGCTCCCGCACAGATACGCAGTATTTT. It is translated as CASSLEAGGSRTDTQYF.

V gene TRBV11-2 combines with J gene TRBJ1-2, with D uncertain. The CDR3 spans 12 residues. Trimming pared 5 bases from V and 8 bases from J, leaving 12 bases between. The V gene's germline CDR1 is SGHAT and CDR2 FQNNGV. CDR3 coding DNA: TGTGCCAGCAGCGAGGAGTTCCTAGGCTACACCTTC. It codes for CASSEEFLGYTF.

To note about this clone: The junction departs from germline at one end; a sequencing error may be responsible. This chain links TRBV27 with TRBJ2-5, with TRBD2 as a possible D gene (7 bases). Germline loops: CDR1 MNHEY, CDR2 SMNVEV (reference sequence). The CDR3 runs 16 residues. CDR3 DNA: TGTGCCAGCAGTTCGGGGGACGGGGGGCCCCAAGGGACCCAGTACTTC. Amino acids: CASSSGDGGPQGTQYF.

The chain couples TRBV6-1 to TRBJ1-6, with D possibly TRBD1 on 5 matching bases. Germline CDR1 and CDR2: MNHNS and SASEGT. Trimming removed 1 base at V and 10 bases at J, with 14 bases between. The CDR3 is 15 residues long. CDR3 DNA sequence: TGTGCCAGCAGTGAAGGAGGCAGGGAATCCTCACCCCTCCACTTT. Translation gives CASSEGGRESSPLHF.

CDR3 protein: CASNPGQGREQYF. The CDR3 coding sequence is TGTGCCAGCAACCCCGGACAGGGGCGGGAGCAGTACTTC. The gene calls are TRBV12-3 or TRBV12-4 and TRBJ2-7; 9 positions match TRBD1. V lost 7 bases and J lost 7; bases outside the gene matches: 8. The CDR3 extends over 13 amino acids.

This sequence joins TRBV7-2 and TRBJ1-3, with 7 nucleotides matching TRBD1. CDR1 is SGHTA, CDR2 FQGNSA, per germline. Trimming cost V 1 base and J 7 bases; bases outside gene matches: 7. CDR3 length equals 15 residues. The CDR3 DNA reads as TGTGCCAGCAGCTTAGGACAGGGAGTAGGGAACACCATATATTTT. This encodes CASSLGQGVGNTIYF.

The J gene is TRBJ2-7, the V gene TRBV27; the match to TRBD2 covers 7 bases. The CDR3 covers 14 residues. Germline V CDR1 and CDR2: MNHEY, SMNVEV (reference sequence). Unmatched junction bases numbered 6, after V lost 2 bases and J lost 5 bases. The CDR3 DNA is TGTGCCAGCAGTTTAGGACTAGTAAATCACGAGCAGTACTTC. It specifies CASSLGLVNHEQYF.

The V and J genes are TRBV7-9 and TRBJ1-5; no clear D. The germline V gene encodes CDR1 SEHNR and CDR2 FQNEAQ (reference sequence). CDR3 length: 15 amino acids. V was pared by 2 bases and J by 5 bases, with 13 bases between. The CDR3 sequence is CASSLSRSADQPQHF. CDR3 nucleotide sequence: TGTGCCAGCAGCTTAAGTCGGAGTGCCGATCAGCCCCAGCATTTT.

J is TRBJ2-7 and V is TRBV24-1, with 7 bases that match TRBD2. J gave up 2 bases and V 9 bases, and 9 bases lay outside the gene matches. The germline CDR1 and CDR2 sequences are KGHDR and SFDVKD. This CDR3 is 14 amino acids long. This chain's CDR3 is CATSGAGETYEQYF. CDR3 nucleotide sequence: TGTGCCACCTCTGGGGCGGGAGAGACCTACGAGCAGTACTTC.

The J gene is TRBJ2-1, the V gene TRBV27; TRBD1 might be the D (6 bases). The CDR3 extends over 12 amino acids. The germline gives CDR1 MNHEY, CDR2 SMNVEV (reference sequence). The V end lost 6 bases, the J end lost 8 bases, and 11 bases lay between the germline ends. Here the CDR3 DNA reads TGTGCCAGCAGAACACAGGGCTATGAGCAGTTCTTC. Translated: CASRTQGYEQFF.

The chain employs TRBV25-1 and TRBJ1-2; D gene unclear. Germline V CDR1 and CDR2: MGHDK, SYGVNS. This CDR3 contains 13 residues. Trimming pared 1 base from V and 8 bases from J, leaving 11 bases between. The CDR3 DNA is TGTGCCAGCAGTGAATCGGGAAGGGAAGGCTACACCTTC. Amino acids: CASSESGREGYTF.

A few counts support this clone. J is TRBJ2-7 and V is TRBV29-1; tentatively, D is TRBD1 (5 bases). The germline V gene encodes CDR1 SQVTM and CDR2 ANQGSEA. The CDR3 is made up of 13 amino acids. V was trimmed by 4 bases and J by 2 bases, leaving 12 bases between them. The DNA of the CDR3 is TGCAGCGTTGTCCCGGACACCGCCTACGAGCAGTACTTC. It codes for CSVVPDTAYEQYF.

The rearrangement uses TRBV5-4 and TRBJ1-2; D call uncertain. The CDR3 runs to 15 residues. CDR1 and CDR2 (germline): SGHNT, YYREEE (reference sequence). V was pared by 2 bases and J by 2 bases, with 13 bases between. The CDR3 protein is CASSFNRHLNYGYTF. As DNA, the CDR3 is TGTGCCAGCAGCTTTAACAGACACCTCAACTATGGCTACACCTTC.

J is TRBJ2-5 and V is TRBV5-1; maybe TRBD1 (5 bases). Germline V gene lookup returns CDR1 SGHRS and CDR2 YFSETQ. This CDR3 spans 13 amino acids. V was shortened by 5 bases and J by 1 base, with 9 bases between the two germline ends. Written as DNA, the CDR3 is TGCGCCAGCAGGACAGACGTCCAAGAGACCCAGTACTTC. It translates to CASRTDVQETQYF.

The chain links TRBV6-5 to TRBJ2-2; TRBD1 is a possible D gene (7 bases). Germline lookup yields CDR1 MNHEY and CDR2 SVGAGI. The length of the CDR3 is 16 residues. V dropped 2 bases and J dropped 5 bases, with 15 bases sitting between them. CDR3 in amino acids: CASSYGGGVGTGELFF. CDR3 DNA: TGTGCCAGCAGTTACGGAGGGGGCGTCGGAACCGGGGAGCTGTTTTTT.

The chain recombines TRBV27 with TRBJ2-5, with a weak D call TRBD1 (6 bases). Trimming stripped 6 bases from V and 7 bases from J, with 15 bases between. Per the germline V gene, CDR1 is MNHEY and CDR2 is SMNVEV (reference sequence). The CDR3 covers 13 residues. The CDR3 spells CASRRAGEATQYF. In DNA form, the CDR3 reads TGTGCCAGCAGGCGAGCAGGGGAAGCGACCCAGTACTTC.

This chain joins TRBV24-1 and TRBJ1-4, with a tentative D call TRBD1 (6 bases). Trimming took off 10 bases at V and 3 bases at J, with 11 bases between the two ends. This CDR3 has 13 amino acids. In germline, CDR1 is KGHDR, CDR2 SFDVKD. CDR3 in amino acids: CATNRAANEKLFF. DNA for the CDR3: TGTGCCACGAACAGGGCGGCTAATGAAAAACTGTTTTTT.

With regard to this clone: The junction differs from germline at one of its ends, possibly a read error. For the CDR3, the DNA is TGTGCCAGCAGCTCCCAGACAGGGAAGCCCCTCTTC. It translates to CASSSQTGKPLF. The V gene is TRBV7-9, the J gene TRBJ2-7, with 7 bases that match TRBD1. CDR1 and CDR2 from the germline V gene are SEHNR and FQNEAQ (reference sequence). CDR3 size: 12 residues.

The genes are TRBV5-5 and TRBJ1-5; D not certain. The CDR3 consists of 13 residues. The V gene's germline CDR1 is SGHKS and CDR2 YYEKEE (reference sequence). V shed 4 bases and J shed 0 bases, with 5 bases lying between them. CDR3 sequence: CASSHNSNQPQHF. The CDR3, as DNA: TGTGCCAGCAGCCACAATAGCAATCAGCCCCAGCATTTT.

The rearrangement links TRBV5-1 to TRBJ2-1, with a tentative D call TRBD1 (5 bases). Trimming left V 5 bases short and J 7 bases short, with 13 bases between. This CDR3 region has 13 residues. From germline, CDR1 is SGHRS and CDR2 YFSETQ. The DNA for the CDR3 is TGCGCCAGCAGTAACCTCCAGGGTAATGAGCAGTTCTTC. As protein: CASSNLQGNEQFF.

CDR3 sequence reads: CASSGTGRAVHF. Here the CDR3 DNA reads TGTGCCAGCAGTGGGACAGGACGCGCAGTCCACTTT. The gene calls are TRBV2 and TRBJ1-6; 7 bases align to TRBD1. CDR1 and CDR2 (germline): SNHLY, FYNNEI. CDR3 length: 12 amino acids. The V gene end was trimmed by 4 bases and the J gene end by 17 bases; junction bases not matched to a gene: 8.

The V and J genes are TRBV19 and TRBJ1-5; D unresolved. CDR3 size: 14 residues. Germline loops: CDR1 LNHDA, CDR2 SQIVND (reference sequence). V lost 7 bases, J lost 0 bases, and 10 bases lay in between. In DNA, the CDR3 is TGTGCCAGTACTCTGGCAGTTAGCAATCAGCCCCAGCATTTT. Translation: CASTLAVSNQPQHF.

The chain combines TRBV7-2 with TRBJ2-1; TRBD2 aligns across 8 bases. V trimming: 5 bases; J trimming: 9 bases; junction bases outside the gene matches: 12. This CDR3 is 15 amino acids long. The V gene's germline CDR1 is SGHTA and CDR2 FQGNSA. CDR3 amino acids: CASSQLTSAQGEQFF. CDR3 nucleotide sequence: TGTGCCAGCAGCCAACTGACTAGCGCTCAGGGTGAGCAGTTCTTC.

The gene calls are TRBV28 and TRBJ2-7; the D gene is possibly TRBD1 (6 bases). The CDR3 consists of 14 residues. V lost 4 bases, J lost 4 bases, and 14 bases lay in between. Germline CDR1 MDHEN, CDR2 SYDVKM. The CDR3 spells CASSSARGIYEQYF. CDR3 DNA: TGTGCCAGCAGTTCGGCCAGGGGCATATACGAGCAGTACTTC.

This chain connects TRBV7-2 to TRBJ2-2; no definite D call. This CDR3 is 15 amino acids long. V was cut by 1 base and J by 6 bases, with 12 bases left in between. In germline, CDR1 is SGHTA, CDR2 FQGNSA. Here the CDR3 DNA reads TGTGCCAGCAGCTTAGTGGGCGTGGTGGCCGGGGAGCTGTTTTTT. Protein sequence: CASSLVGVVAGELFF. The full variable domain, its missing parts supplied by reference TRBV7-2 and TRBJ2-2, is GAGVSQSPSNKVTEKGKDVELRCDPISGHTALYWYRQSLGQGLEFLIYFQGNSAPDKSGLPSDRFSAERTGGSVSTLTIQRTQQEDSAVYLCASSLVGVVAGELFFGEGSRLTVL.

The V and J genes are TRBV12-3 or TRBV12-4 and TRBJ1-2; the match to TRBD1 covers 8 bases. This CDR3 contains 11 residues. The V segment lost 6 bases and the J segment 6 bases; nucleotides outside the gene matches: 0. The CDR3 spells CASRDRDGYTF. DNA for the CDR3: TGTGCCAGCAGGGACAGGGATGGCTACACCTTC.

This clone was counted only a few times. The gene calls are TRBV12-5 and TRBJ2-5; D gene unclear. The CDR3 sequence is 14 residues long. CDR1 is LGHNT and CDR2 is FRNRAP in the germline V gene. V was cut by 7 bases and J by 6 bases, with 18 bases left in between. In DNA, the CDR3 is TGTGCTAGTGTCCGGCTAGAGGAAGGAAAGACCCAGTACTTC. The encoded protein is CASVRLEEGKTQYF.

The chain employs TRBV6-5 and TRBJ1-6; TRBD1 aligns across 8 bases. Per the germline V gene, CDR1 is MNHEY and CDR2 is SVGAGI. The CDR3 extends over 13 amino acids. J was trimmed by 7 bases and V by 7 bases; bases with no gene match: 3. In DNA form, the CDR3 reads TGTGCCAGCACCACAGGGGGAAATTCACCCCTCCACTTT. Its protein is CASTTGGNSPLHF.

The rearrangement uses TRBV27 and TRBJ2-7; 9 bases align to TRBD1. The V and J ends lost 5 bases and 7 bases, in that order; junction bases with no gene match: 9. This CDR3 region has 14 residues. Germline loops: CDR1 MNHEY, CDR2 SMNVEV (reference sequence). The CDR3 loop reads CASSAWDRADEQYF. In nucleotides, the CDR3 is TGTGCCAGCAGTGCATGGGACAGGGCGGATGAGCAGTACTTC.

This clone was observed a single time. V and J are TRBV19 and TRBJ2-5; the D gene is possibly TRBD1 (6 bases). In germline, CDR1 is LNHDA, CDR2 SQIVND (reference sequence). Trimming pared 5 bases from V and 2 bases from J, leaving 24 bases between. The CDR3 totals 18 residues. This CDR3 is CASSPTRDTLGRQETQYF. The CDR3 nucleotides read TGTGCCAGTAGTCCGACCCGGGACACCCTCGGACGTCAAGAGACCCAGTACTTC.

CDR3 loop: CASSLTRGRLSSYNSPLHF. CDR3 nucleotide sequence: TGTGCCAGCAGCTTAACGAGGGGGCGACTGAGCTCCTATAATTCACCCCTCCACTTT. The chain recombines TRBV11-2 with TRBJ1-6, with 7 bases aligning to TRBD1. The length of the CDR3 is 19 residues. The germline V gene encodes CDR1 SGHAT and CDR2 FQNNGV. V was clipped by 2 bases and J by 0 bases; unmatched bases: 10.